This T cell receptor beta chain comes out of a study of OX40 agonist ivuxolimab in advanced cancers. This clone was observed a handful of times. The assay was immunoSEQ multiplex PCR, and TCRdb's table has in-frame clones only and misses some. This sample carries 40,000 to 60,000 clones, 75% to 80% of them seen once, and the ten largest clones take 7.9%. The CDR3 is 12 amino acids. The V gene lost 3 bases and the J gene lost 1 base, with 3 bases spanning the gap. CDR1 is SNHLY and CDR2 is FYNNEI in the germline V gene. This TCR derives from an adult with an advanced solid tumor such as melanoma, head and neck, liver or kidney cancer. The sample was CD4+ or CD8+ T cells sorted from blood, taken in a trial of the OX40 agonist ivuxolimab. This chain links TRBV2 with TRBJ1-1, with D unclear. The CDR3 DNA reads TGTGCCAGCAGTGACGAGAACACTGAAGCTTTCTTT. This codes for CASSDENTEAFF.